Sequencing of this T cell receptor (beta chain) was carried out in a study of T cell responses to AZD1222 COVID-19 vaccine. Findings and caveats of the study: At baseline, just 6 or 7 AZD1222 recipients tested seropositive. Epitopes outside B.1.351 and B.1.1.7 mutated regions reportedly drew nearly half of spike TCRs.

Concerning this clone: What it binds is unknown.

Assay: immunoSEQ multiplex PCR; the TCRdb copy retains only in-frame clones and omits some. The profile shows 100,000 to 120,000 clones, more than 70% of them singletons. Germline V gene data show CDR1 as SGHRS and CDR2 as YFSETQ. Trimming removed 6 bases from V and 6 bases from J; junction bases left unmatched: 6. There are 13 residues in the CDR3. This chain joins TRBV5-1 and TRBJ2-7; 10 bases align to TRBD2. Specimen: peripheral blood, collected on day 0 of MenACWY control vaccination. The receptor was isolated from an adult in good health. The CDR3 region has the DNA TGCGCCAGCACCGGGACTAGCGACGGCGAGCAGTACTTC. Its protein is CASTGTSDGEQYF.